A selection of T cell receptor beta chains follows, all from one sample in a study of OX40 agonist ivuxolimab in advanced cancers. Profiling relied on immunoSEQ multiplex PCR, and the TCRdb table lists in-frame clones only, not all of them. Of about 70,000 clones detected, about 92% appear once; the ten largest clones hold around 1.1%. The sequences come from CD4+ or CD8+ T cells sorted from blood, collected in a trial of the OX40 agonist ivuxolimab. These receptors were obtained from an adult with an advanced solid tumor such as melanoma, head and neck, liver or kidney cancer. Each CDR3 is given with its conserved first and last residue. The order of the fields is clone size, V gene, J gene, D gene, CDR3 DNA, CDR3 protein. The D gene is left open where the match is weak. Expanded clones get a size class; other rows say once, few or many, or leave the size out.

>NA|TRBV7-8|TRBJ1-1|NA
TGTGCCAGCAGCCCCCTGGGCACTGAAGCTTTCTTT
CASSPLGTEAFF
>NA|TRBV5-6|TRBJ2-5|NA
TGTGCCAGCAGCCCAAGAGGGGCGGGAGAGACCCAGTACTTC
CASSPRGAGETQYF
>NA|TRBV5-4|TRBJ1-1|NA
TGTGCCAGCAGGGGAGATATAGGGGACCACACTGAAGCTTTCTTT
CASRGDIGDHTEAFF
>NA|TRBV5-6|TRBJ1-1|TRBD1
TGTGCCAGCAGCTTGGAGGGACAGAGCACTGAAGCTTTCTTT
CASSLEGQSTEAFF
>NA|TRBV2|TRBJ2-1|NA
TGTGCCAGCAGTTCGGACAGAAACAATGAGCAGTTCTTC
CASSSDRNNEQFF
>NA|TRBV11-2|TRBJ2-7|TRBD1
TGTGCCAGCAGCTTAGCGACTCGACAGGGACCCTACGAGCAGTACTTC
CASSLATRQGPYEQYF
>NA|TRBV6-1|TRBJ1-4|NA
TGTGCCAGCAGTGAACGGGGGACACGTAATGAAAAACTGTTTTTT
CASSERGTRNEKLFF
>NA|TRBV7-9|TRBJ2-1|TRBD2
TGTGCCAGCAGCTTAGTAGCGGGGGGTTACAATGAGCAGTTCTTC
CASSLVAGGYNEQFF
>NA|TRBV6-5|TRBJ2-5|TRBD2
TGTGCCAGCAGTTACGGGGTAGGGACTAGTGAGACCCAGTACTTC
CASSYGVGTSETQYF
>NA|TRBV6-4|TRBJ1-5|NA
TGTGCCAGCAGACCTTCTTCGGTGTCAGAATCACAGCCCCAGCATTTT
CASRPSSVSESQPQHF
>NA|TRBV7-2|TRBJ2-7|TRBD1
TGTGCCAGCAGCCCAGGGGACAGTGCCACCTACGAGCAGTACTTC
CASSPGDSATYEQYF
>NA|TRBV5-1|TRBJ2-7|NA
TGCGCCAGCAGCTTGGCGGACCCCGGAGTGGGAGAGCAGTACTTC
CASSLADPGVGEQYF
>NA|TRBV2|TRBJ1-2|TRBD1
TGTGCCAGCAGCACTACAGGGGGAGATGGCTACACCTTC
CASSTTGGDGYTF
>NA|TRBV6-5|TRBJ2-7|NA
TGTGCCAGCAGCCCGGGAACCTACGAGCAGTACTTC
CASSPGTYEQYF
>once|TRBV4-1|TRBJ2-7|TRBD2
TGCGCCAGCAGCCAAGAGTTGAAGCGGGGGGCTACCTCCTACGAGCAGTACTTC
CASSQELKRGATSYEQYF
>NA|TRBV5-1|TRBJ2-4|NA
TGCGCCAGCAGCTCGGACAGAGCCAAAAACATTCAGTACTTC
CASSSDRAKNIQYF
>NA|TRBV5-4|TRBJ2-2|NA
TGTGCCAGCAGCTTGGGGACGCCACGGGACACCGGGGAGCTGTTTTTT
CASSLGTPRDTGELFF
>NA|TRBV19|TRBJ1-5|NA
TGTGCCAGTAGTATAGATCGGAAACAGCCCCAGCATTTT
CASSIDRKQPQHF
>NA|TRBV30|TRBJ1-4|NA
TGTGCCTGGAGTGGATTAGGAAAACTGTTTTTT
CAWSGLGKLFF
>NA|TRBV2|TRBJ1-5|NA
TGTGCCAGCAGTGAAAATGGGGGTCAGCCCCAGCATTTT
CASSENGGQPQHF
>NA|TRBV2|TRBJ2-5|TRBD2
TGTGCCAGCAGTTTTCCTAGCGGGGGGCCTAAAGAGACCCAGTACTTC
CASSFPSGGPKETQYF
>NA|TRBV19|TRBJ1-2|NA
TGTGCCAGTAGTTTTTCTAGTGGCTACACCTTC
CASSFSSGYTF
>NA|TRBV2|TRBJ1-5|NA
TGTGCCAGCAGTCGAGTCGGTGCGGGTCAGCCCCAGCATTTT
CASSRVGAGQPQHF
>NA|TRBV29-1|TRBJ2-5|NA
TGCAGCGTTAGGGGGTCGCGAGGGGAGACCCAGTACTTC
CSVRGSRGETQYF
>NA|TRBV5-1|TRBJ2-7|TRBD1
TGCGCCAGCAGCCCAAGGACAGGAGGCTACGAGCAGTACTTC
CASSPRTGGYEQYF
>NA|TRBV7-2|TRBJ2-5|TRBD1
TGTGCCAGCAGCCCGGGACAGGTAAACAGTCGAGAGACCCAGTACTTC
CASSPGQVNSRETQYF
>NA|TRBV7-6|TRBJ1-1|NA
TGTGCCAGCAGCTTAGTGGGCAGGGAAGTTATAAACACTGAAGCTTTCTTT
CASSLVGREVINTEAFF
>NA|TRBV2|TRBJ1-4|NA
TGTGCCAGCAGTCCAGGAGAATTTGAAAAACTGTTTTTT
CASSPGEFEKLFF
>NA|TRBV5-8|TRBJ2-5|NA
TGTGCCAGCAGCCGCCCACGGAACAGGGAGGGTCGGGAGACCCAGTACTTC
CASSRPRNREGRETQYF
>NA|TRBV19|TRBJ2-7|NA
TGTGCCAGTAGTAACCCGGGGAGGGGGAACTACGAGCAGTACTTC
CASSNPGRGNYEQYF
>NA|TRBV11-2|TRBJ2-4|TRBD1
TGTGCCAGCAAACAGGGGGTACTAGCCAAAAACATTCAGTACTTC
CASKQGVLAKNIQYF
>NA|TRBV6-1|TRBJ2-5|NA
TGTGCCAGCAGGACAGGCCTCGGACAAGAGACCCAGTACTTC
CASRTGLGQETQYF
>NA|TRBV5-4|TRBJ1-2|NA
TGTGCCAGCAGCTTGGCAGGAGATGGCTACACCTTC
CASSLAGDGYTF
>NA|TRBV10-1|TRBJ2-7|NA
TGCGCCAGCAGTGAGCAGGCGGGGTACGAGCAGTACTTC
CASSEQAGYEQYF
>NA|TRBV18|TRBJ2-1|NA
TGTGCCAGCTCACCGTTCGCAGGGGTCAATGAGCAGTTCTTC
CASSPFAGVNEQFF
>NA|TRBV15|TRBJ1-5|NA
TGTGCCACCAGCTGGTCCATCATGCCCAATCAGCCCCAGCATTTT
CATSWSIMPNQPQHF
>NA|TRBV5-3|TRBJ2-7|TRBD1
TGTGCCAGAAGCTTGGCGGGACAGGGGCCTCCCCCAGCTGACGAGCAGTACTTC
CARSLAGQGPPPADEQYF
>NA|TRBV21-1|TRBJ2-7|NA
TGTGCCAGCAGCAAAATAATCAGGCCCCTAACCTACGAGCAGTACTTC
CASSKIIRPLTYEQYF
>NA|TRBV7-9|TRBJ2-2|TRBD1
TGTGCCAGCAGCTTAGACAGGGGGCAGACCGGGGAGCTGTTTTTT
CASSLDRGQTGELFF
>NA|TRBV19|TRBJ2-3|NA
TGTGCCAGTAGTATAGATCGGTCGGGAACGCAGTATTTT
CASSIDRSGTQYF
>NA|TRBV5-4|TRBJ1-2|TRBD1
TGTGCCAGCAGCCAATCCGAGACAGGGAACTATGGCTACACCTTC
CASSQSETGNYGYTF
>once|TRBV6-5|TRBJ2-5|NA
TGTGCCAGCACCCAGGGGGAGACCCAGTACTTC
CASTQGETQYF
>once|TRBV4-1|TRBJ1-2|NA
TGCGCCAGCAGCCAGGGGGGCACAGAGGCTGGGAGCTACACCTTC
CASSQGGTEAGSYTF
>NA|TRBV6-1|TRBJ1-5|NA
TGTGCCAGCAGTGAAGTTGGGAGGGCAGATCAGCCCCAGCATTTT
CASSEVGRADQPQHF
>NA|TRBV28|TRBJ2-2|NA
TGTGCCAGCAGTTTTGGTGGGGGGGCCAAAACCGGGGAGCTGTTTTTT
CASSFGGGAKTGELFF
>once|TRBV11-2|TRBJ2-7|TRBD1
TGTGCCAGCAGCGTAGGGAGGGACAGGGAATACGAGCAGTACTTC
CASSVGRDREYEQYF
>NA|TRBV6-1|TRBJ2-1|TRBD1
TGTGCCAGCAGGCAACCGGGACAGGGTTACAATGAGCAGTTCTTC
CASRQPGQGYNEQFF
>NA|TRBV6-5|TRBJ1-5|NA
TGTGCCAGCAGTTACTCTTTAGGGTGGAATCAGCCCCAGCATTTT
CASSYSLGWNQPQHF
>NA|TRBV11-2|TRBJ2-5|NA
TGTGCCAGCAGCTTACAGCAGGGAACGACCCAGTACTTC
CASSLQQGTTQYF
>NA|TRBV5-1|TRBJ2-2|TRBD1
TGCGCCAGCCTGGACAGGGGCAACACCGGGGAGCTGTTTTTT
CASLDRGNTGELFF
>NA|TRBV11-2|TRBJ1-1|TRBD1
TGTGCCAGCAGCGTAGTCAGGACAGGGGATGAAGCTTTCTTT
CASSVVRTGDEAFF
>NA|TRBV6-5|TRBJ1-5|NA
TGTGCCAGCAGTTCGCAGAATAGCAATCAGCCCCAGCATTTT
CASSSQNSNQPQHF
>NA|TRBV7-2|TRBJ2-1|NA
TGTGCCAGCAGCTTCAACCTCGAGAACAATGAGCAGTTCTTC
CASSFNLENNEQFF
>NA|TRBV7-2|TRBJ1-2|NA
TGTGCCAGCAGCTTAGCGGGGACCGCTGGCTATGGCTACACCTTC
CASSLAGTAGYGYTF